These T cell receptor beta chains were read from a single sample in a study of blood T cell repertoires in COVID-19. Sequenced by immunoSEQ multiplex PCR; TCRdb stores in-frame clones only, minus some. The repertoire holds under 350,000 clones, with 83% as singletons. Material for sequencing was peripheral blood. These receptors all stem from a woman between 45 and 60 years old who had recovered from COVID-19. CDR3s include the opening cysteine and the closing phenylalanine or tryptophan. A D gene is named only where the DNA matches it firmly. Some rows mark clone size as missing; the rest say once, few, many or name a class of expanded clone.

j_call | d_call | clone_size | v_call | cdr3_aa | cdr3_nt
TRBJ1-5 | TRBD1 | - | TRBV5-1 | CASSLGQGDYQPQHF | TGCGCCAGCAGCTTGGGACAGGGTGACTATCAGCCCCAGCATTTT
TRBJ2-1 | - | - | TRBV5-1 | CASSLDGVWRNEQFF | TGCGCCAGCAGCTTGGATGGGGTTTGGAGGAATGAGCAGTTCTTC
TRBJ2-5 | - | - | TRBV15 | CATSREVIVQETQYF | TGTGCCACCAGCAGAGAGGTTATAGTCCAAGAGACCCAGTACTTC
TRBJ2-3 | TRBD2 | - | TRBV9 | CASSAPSGTSGSTDTQYF | TGTGCCAGCAGCGCCCCATCCGGGACTAGCGGAAGCACAGATACGCAGTATTTT
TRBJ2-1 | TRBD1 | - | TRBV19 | CASSIYPRQGAYNEQFF | TGTGCCAGTAGCATATACCCCCGACAGGGGGCCTACAATGAGCAGTTCTTC
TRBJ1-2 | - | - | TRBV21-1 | CASSKPQGDADGLGEMVGDGYTF | TGTGCCAGCAGCAAGCCTCAGGGGGACGCCGATGGTTTAGGGGAAATGGTGGGCGATGGCTACACCTTC
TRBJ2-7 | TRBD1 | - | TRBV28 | CASRQQGVFGEQYF | TGTGCCAGCAGACAACAGGGGGTTTTTGGCGAGCAGTACTTC
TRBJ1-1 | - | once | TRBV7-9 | CASPGSDLNTEAFF | TGTGCCAGTCCCGGGTCAGACCTGAACACTGAAGCTTTCTTT
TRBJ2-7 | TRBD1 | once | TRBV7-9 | CASSPGGGQGFYEQYF | TGTGCCAGCAGCCCAGGGGGCGGGCAGGGGTTCTACGAGCAGTACTTC
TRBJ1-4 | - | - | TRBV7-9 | CASSPTIRQAKTNEKLFF | TGTGCCAGCAGCCCAACAATCCGACAGGCGAAAACTAATGAAAAACTGTTTTTT
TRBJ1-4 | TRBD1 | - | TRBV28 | CASRGVSDREREKLFF | TGTGCCAGCAGGGGGGTATCGGACAGGGAAAGGGAAAAACTGTTTTTT
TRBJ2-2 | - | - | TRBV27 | CASSLWAGELFF | TGTGCCAGCAGTTTATGGGCGGGGGAGCTGTTTTTT
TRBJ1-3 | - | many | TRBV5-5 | CASSLDPGFSGNTIYF | TGTGCCAGCAGCTTGGATCCGGGATTCTCTGGAAACACCATATATTTT
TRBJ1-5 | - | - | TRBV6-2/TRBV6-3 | CASSYAAGAGNQPQHF | TGTGCCAGCAGTTACGCGGCAGGGGCGGGCAATCAGCCCCAGCATTTT
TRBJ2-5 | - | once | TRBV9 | CASSEPGGRETQYF | TGTGCCAGCAGCGAGCCCGGGGGGCGGGAGACCCAGTACTTC
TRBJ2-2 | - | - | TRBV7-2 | CASNRGNTGELFF | TGTGCCAGCAATAGGGGCAACACCGGGGAGCTGTTTTTT
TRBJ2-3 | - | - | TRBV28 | CASSEADTQYF | TGTGCCAGCAGTGAAGCGGATACGCAGTATTTT
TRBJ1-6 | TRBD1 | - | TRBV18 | CASSPPGQGVGSPLHF | TGTGCCAGCTCACCACCCGGGCAGGGGGTTGGCTCACCCCTCCACTTT
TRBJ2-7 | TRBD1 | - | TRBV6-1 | CASSDNDRGTYEQYF | TGTGCCAGCAGTGACAACGACAGGGGTACTTACGAGCAGTACTTC
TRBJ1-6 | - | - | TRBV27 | CASSLWGVGVGGHSPLHF | TGTGCCAGCAGTTTATGGGGCGTTGGGGTGGGGGGGCATTCACCCCTCCACTTT
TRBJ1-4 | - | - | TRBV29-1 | CSARGSDEKLFF | TGCAGCGCCAGGGGATCCGATGAAAAACTGTTTTTT
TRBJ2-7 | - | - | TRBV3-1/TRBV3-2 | CASSPARNSFLYEQYF | TGTGCCAGCAGCCCCGCTCGCAACAGCTTCCTCTACGAGCAGTACTTC
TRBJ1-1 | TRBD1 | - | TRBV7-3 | CASSPGTGRTEAFF | TGTGCCAGCAGCCCCGGGACAGGGCGGACTGAAGCTTTCTTT
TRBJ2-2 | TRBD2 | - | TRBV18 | CASSTGIAGGNANTGELFF | TGTGCCAGCTCGACCGGGATAGCGGGGGGCAACGCGAACACCGGGGAGCTGTTTTTT
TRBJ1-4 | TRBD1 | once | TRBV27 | CARGLGGTDEKLFF | TGTGCCCGTGGTCTCGGTGGGACAGACGAAAAACTGTTTTTT
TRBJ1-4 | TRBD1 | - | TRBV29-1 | CSVAGGIGEKLFF | TGCAGCGTGGCAGGGGGGATTGGAGAAAAACTGTTTTTT
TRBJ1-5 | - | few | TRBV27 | CASSLSKWGGQPQHF | TGTGCCAGCAGTTTATCGAAGTGGGGAGGGCAGCCCCAGCATTTT